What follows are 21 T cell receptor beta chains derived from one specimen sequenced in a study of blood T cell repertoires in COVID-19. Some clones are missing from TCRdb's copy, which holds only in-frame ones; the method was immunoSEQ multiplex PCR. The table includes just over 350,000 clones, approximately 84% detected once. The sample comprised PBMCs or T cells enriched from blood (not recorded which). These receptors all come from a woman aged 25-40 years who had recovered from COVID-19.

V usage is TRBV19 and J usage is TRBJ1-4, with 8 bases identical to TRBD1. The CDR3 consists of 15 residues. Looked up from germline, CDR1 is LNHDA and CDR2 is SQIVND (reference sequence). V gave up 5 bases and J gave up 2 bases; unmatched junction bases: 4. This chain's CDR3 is CASSPDRGTNEKLFF. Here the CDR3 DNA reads TGTGCCAGTAGTCCAGACAGGGGCACTAATGAAAAACTGTTTTTT.

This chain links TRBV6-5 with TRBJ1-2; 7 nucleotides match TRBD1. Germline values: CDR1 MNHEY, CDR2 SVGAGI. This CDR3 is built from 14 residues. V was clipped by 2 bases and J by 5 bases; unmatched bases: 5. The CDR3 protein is CASSYKGARYGYTF. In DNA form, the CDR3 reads TGTGCCAGCAGTTACAAGGGGGCGCGGTATGGCTACACCTTC.

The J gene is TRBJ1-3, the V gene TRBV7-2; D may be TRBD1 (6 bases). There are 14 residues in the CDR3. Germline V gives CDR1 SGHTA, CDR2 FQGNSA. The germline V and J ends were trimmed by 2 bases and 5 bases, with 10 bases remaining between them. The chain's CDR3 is CASSLLDSRNTIYF. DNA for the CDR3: TGTGCCAGCAGCTTACTGGACAGTAGAAACACCATATATTTT.

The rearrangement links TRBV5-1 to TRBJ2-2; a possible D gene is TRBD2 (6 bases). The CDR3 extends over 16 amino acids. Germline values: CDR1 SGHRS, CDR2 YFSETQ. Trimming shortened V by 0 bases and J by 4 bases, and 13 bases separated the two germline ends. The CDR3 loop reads CASSLAGDSLTGELFF. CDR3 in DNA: TGCGCCAGCAGCTTGGCCGGGGACTCCCTCACCGGGGAGCTGTTTTTT.

The CDR3 DNA reads TGTGCCTGGAGTGACAGGTTCTATGGCTACACCTTC. This translates into CAWSDRFYGYTF. The chain couples TRBV30 to TRBJ1-2; TRBD1 is a possible D gene (5 bases). Trimming cost V 1 base and J 4 bases, with 7 bases left between them. Germline-derived CDR1 and CDR2 are GTSNPN and SVGIG (reference sequence). The CDR3 is 12 residues long.

This CDR3 is CASRGTASYEQYF. The CDR3 DNA is TGTGCCAGCAGGGGGACAGCATCCTACGAGCAGTACTTC. The chain is built from TRBV27 and TRBJ2-7, with 7 bases that match TRBD1. V lost 6 bases and J lost 1; bases outside the gene matches: 3. Germline assignment: CDR1 MNHEY and CDR2 SMNVEV (reference sequence). This CDR3 is 13 amino acids long.

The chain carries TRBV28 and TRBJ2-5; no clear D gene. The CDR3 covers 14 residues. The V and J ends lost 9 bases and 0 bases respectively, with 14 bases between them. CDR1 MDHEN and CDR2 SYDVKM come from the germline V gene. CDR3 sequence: CASSLPRNQETQYF. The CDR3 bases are TGTGCCAGTTCTCTTCCGCGGAACCAAGAGACCCAGTACTTC.

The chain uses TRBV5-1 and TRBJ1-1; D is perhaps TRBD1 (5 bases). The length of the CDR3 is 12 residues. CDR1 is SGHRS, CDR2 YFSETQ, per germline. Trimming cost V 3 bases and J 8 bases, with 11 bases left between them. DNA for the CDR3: TGCGCCAGCAGCTCCGACAGTAGGGAAGCTTTCTTT. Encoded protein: CASSSDSREAFF.

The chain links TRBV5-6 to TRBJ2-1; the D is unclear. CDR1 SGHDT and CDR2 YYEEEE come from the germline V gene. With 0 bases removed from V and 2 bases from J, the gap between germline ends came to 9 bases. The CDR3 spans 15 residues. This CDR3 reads CASSLGLVPYNEQFF. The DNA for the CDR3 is TGTGCCAGCAGCTTGGGGCTAGTTCCCTACAATGAGCAGTTCTTC.

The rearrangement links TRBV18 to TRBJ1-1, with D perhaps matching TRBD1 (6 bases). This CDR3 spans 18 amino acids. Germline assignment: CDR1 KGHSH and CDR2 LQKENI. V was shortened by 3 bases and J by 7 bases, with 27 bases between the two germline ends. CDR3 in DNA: TGTGCCAGCTCACCTCCGTTTGGCACAACAGGGAATAGAGGTGAAGCTTTCTTT. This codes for CASSPPFGTTGNRGEAFF.

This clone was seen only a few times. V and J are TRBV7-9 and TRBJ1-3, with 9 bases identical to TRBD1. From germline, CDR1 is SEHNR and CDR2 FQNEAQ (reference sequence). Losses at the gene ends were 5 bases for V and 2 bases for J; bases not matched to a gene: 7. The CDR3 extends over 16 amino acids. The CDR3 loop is CASSHGQGKPGNTIYF. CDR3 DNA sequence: TGTGCCAGCAGCCACGGACAGGGGAAGCCTGGAAACACCATATATTTT.

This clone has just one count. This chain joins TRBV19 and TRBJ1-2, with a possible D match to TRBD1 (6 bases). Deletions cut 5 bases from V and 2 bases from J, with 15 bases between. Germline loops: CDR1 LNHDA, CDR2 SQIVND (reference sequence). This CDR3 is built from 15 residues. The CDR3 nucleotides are TGTGCCAGTAGTCGAAGGGCAGGGGAGAACTATGGCTACACCTTC. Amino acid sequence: CASSRRAGENYGYTF.

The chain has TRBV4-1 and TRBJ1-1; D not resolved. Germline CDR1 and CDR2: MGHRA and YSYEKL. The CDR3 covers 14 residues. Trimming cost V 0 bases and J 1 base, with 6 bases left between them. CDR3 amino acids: CASSQDRRNTEAFF. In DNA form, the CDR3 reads TGCGCCAGCAGCCAAGACCGCAGGAACACTGAAGCTTTCTTT.

The CDR3 DNA is TGTGCCAGCAGTTTATCCGAACGGTACGAGCAGTACTTC. This codes for CASSLSERYEQYF. The rearrangement links TRBV28 to TRBJ2-7; no clear D gene. Germline V gives CDR1 MDHEN, CDR2 SYDVKM. The CDR3 is 13 amino acids. Deletions cut 1 base from V and 4 bases from J, with 8 bases between.

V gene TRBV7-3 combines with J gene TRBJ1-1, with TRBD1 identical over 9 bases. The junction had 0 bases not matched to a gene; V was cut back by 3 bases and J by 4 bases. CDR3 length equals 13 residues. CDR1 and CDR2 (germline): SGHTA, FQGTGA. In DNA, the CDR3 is TGTGCCAGCAGCTTGGGACAGGGCACTGAAGCTTTCTTT. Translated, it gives CASSLGQGTEAFF.

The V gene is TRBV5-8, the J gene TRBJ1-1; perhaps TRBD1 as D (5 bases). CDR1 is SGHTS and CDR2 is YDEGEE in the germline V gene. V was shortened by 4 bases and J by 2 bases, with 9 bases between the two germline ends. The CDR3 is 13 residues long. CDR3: CASSPRVNTEAFF. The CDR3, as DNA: TGTGCCAGCAGCCCCAGGGTTAACACTGAAGCTTTCTTT.

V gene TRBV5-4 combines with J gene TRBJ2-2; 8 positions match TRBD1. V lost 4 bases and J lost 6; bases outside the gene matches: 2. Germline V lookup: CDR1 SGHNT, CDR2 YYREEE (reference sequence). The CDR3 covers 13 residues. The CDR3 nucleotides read TGTGCCAGCAGCCCAGGGGGCTCCGGGGAGCTGTTTTTT. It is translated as CASSPGGSGELFF.

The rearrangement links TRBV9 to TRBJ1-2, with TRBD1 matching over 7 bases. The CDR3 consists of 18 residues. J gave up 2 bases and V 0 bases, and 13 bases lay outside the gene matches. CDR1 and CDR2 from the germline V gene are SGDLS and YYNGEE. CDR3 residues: CASSVDLGQRNTNYGYTF. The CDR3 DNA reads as TGTGCCAGCAGCGTAGATCTGGGACAGCGGAATACCAACTATGGCTACACCTTC.

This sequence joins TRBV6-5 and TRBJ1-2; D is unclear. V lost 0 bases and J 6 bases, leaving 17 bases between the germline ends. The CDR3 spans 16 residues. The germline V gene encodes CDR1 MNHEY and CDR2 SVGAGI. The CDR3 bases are TGTGCCAGCAGTTACTCCGTGAACACCCAAGCGGATGGCTACACCTTC. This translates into CASSYSVNTQADGYTF.

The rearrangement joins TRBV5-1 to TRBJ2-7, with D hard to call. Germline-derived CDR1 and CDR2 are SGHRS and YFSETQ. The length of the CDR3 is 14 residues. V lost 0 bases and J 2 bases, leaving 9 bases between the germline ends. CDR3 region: CASSLENGAYEQYF. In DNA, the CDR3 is TGCGCCAGCAGCTTGGAAAACGGTGCCTACGAGCAGTACTTC.

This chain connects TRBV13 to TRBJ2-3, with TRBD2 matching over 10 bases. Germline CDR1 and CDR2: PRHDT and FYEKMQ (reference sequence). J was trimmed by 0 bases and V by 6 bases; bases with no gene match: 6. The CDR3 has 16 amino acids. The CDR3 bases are TGTGCCAGCAGTCAAGGGACTAGCGTGAGCACAGATACGCAGTATTTT. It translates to CASSQGTSVSTDTQYF.